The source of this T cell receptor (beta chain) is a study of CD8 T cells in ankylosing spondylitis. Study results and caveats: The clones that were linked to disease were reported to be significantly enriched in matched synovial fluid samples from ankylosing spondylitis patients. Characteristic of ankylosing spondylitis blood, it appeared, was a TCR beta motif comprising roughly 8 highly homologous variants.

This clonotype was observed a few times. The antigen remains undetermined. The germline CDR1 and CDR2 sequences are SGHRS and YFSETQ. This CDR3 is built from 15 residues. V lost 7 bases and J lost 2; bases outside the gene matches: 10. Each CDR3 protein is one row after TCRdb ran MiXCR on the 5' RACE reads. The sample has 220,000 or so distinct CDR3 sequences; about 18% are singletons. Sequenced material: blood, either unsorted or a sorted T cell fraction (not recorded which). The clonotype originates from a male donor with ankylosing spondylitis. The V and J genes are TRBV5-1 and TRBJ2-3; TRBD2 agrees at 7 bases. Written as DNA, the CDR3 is TGCGCCAGCCGGACTAGGGACGTTTCCACAGATACGCAGTATTTT. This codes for CASRTRDVSTDTQYF.